These T cell receptor beta chains were read from a single sample in a study of blood T cells in healthy people across ages. MiXCR, run by TCRdb on the 5' RACE reads, gives a single entry per CDR3 protein. This table holds hundreds of thousands of distinct CDR3 sequences, about 24% found once. Separately, the same data were catalogued under a study of T cells of mothers and their children.

The material sequenced was blood. The receptor set was obtained from a boy under 18 in good health. CDR3s include the opening cysteine and the closing phenylalanine or tryptophan. Fields, in order: clone size, J gene, V gene, D gene, CDR3 DNA, CDR3 protein. The D gene is left open where the match is weak. Rows give clone size only sometimes, using once, few, many, or a class for an expanded clone.

few,TRBJ2-7,TRBV20-1,.,TGCTCAACACAAGGAGGGGAAAACTACGAGCAGTACTTC,CSTQGGENYEQYF
.,TRBJ1-2,TRBV12-3/TRBV12-4,.,TGTGCCAGCAGTTTCGACCCGGGAGCTGGCTACGCCTTC,CASSFDPGAGYAF
few,TRBJ1-2,TRBV4-3,.,TGCGCCAGCAGCCAAGATCCCTCAGGAGATGGCTACACCTTC,CASSQDPSGDGYTF
.,TRBJ2-2,TRBV7-2,TRBD1,TGTGCCAGCAGCTTGGGACAGTTAAACGCGAACACCGGGGAGCTGTTTTTT,CASSLGQLNANTGELFF
.,TRBJ2-1,TRBV7-6,.,TGTGCCAGCAGGCCCCGATGGGGATTCTACAATGAGCAGTTCTTC,CASRPRWGFYNEQFF
.,TRBJ2-6,TRBV29-1,.,TGCAGCGTTGCCTATAGCTCTGGGGCCAACGTCCTGACTTTC,CSVAYSSGANVLTF
.,TRBJ2-5,TRBV9,.,TGTGCCAGCAGCGCGGGGGCGTTGGAGACCCAGTACTTC,CASSAGALETQYF
few,TRBJ1-4,TRBV6-1,TRBD1,TGTGCCAGCAGTGCATCAACGAGGGGGCGTAGTGAAAAACTGTTTTTT,CASSASTRGRSEKLFF
.,TRBJ2-7,TRBV5-5,.,TGTGCCAGCAGCGGTGGCGGAGGGGTAGCCTACGAGCAGTACTTC,CASSGGGGVAYEQYF
.,TRBJ2-7,TRBV11-2,.,TGTGCCAGCAGCTCCCCCCGACGGTCCTACGAGCAGTACTTC,CASSSPRRSYEQYF
.,TRBJ1-1,TRBV24-1,TRBD1,TGTGCCACCGAAGAAACAGGGGGCGGCACTGAAGCTTTCTTT,CATEETGGGTEAFF
.,TRBJ2-1,TRBV9,TRBD2,TGTGCCAGCAGCGTCCTAGGGACTAGCGGGAACAATGAGCAGTTCTTC,CASSVLGTSGNNEQFF
.,TRBJ2-1,TRBV29-1,.,TGCAGCGTTGAAGGGGACCGTGACTCCTACAATGAGCAGTTCTTC,CSVEGDRDSYNEQFF
.,TRBJ2-7,TRBV14,.,TGTGCCAGCCGGGTCAGACTAACCTACGAGCAGTACTTC,CASRVRLTYEQYF
.,TRBJ2-5,TRBV7-2,TRBD2,TGTGCCAGCAAACAGCGGCTAGCGGGGGTTTGGGAGACCCAGTACTTC,CASKQRLAGVWETQYF
.,TRBJ2-2,TRBV11-2,TRBD2,TGTGCCAGCAGCCCCAATTGGAGCGGGGGGGCGAACGGGGAGCTGTTTTTT,CASSPNWSGGANGELFF
.,TRBJ1-5,TRBV20-1,.,TGCAGTGCTAGGGCACTTCAGGAGACTCAGCCCCAGCATTTT,CSARALQETQPQHF
.,TRBJ2-1,TRBV28,.,TGCGCCAGCAGTTTGGGCGGGAACAGCAATGAGCAGTTCTTC,CASSLGGNSNEQFF
.,TRBJ2-1,TRBV5-1,TRBD2,TGCGCCAGCAGCTTGGAAGTCGGGAGGGCGGGCAATGAGCAGTTCTTC,CASSLEVGRAGNEQFF
few,TRBJ2-3,TRBV9,TRBD2,TGTGCCAGCAGCTTCGGCGGGAGTCGCACAGATACGCAGTATTTT,CASSFGGSRTDTQYF
.,TRBJ2-3,TRBV29-1,.,TGCAGCGTACTGGACAGCACAGATACGCAGTATTTT,CSVLDSTDTQYF
few,TRBJ2-7,TRBV7-8,.,TGTGCCAGCAGCTTCCCAGGGGCCTACGAGCAGTACTTC,CASSFPGAYEQYF
.,TRBJ1-2,TRBV6-2/TRBV6-3,.,TGTGCCAGCAGTTTGGATTGGACGGCCAACTATGGCTACACCTTC,CASSLDWTANYGYTF
few,TRBJ1-4,TRBV15,.,TGTGCCACCAGCAGAGATCCGCCGGGGGGCCAGAGGCGTAGTGAAAAACTGTTTTTT,CATSRDPPGGQRRSEKLFF
.,TRBJ2-3,TRBV6-5,TRBD2,TGTGCCAGCAGTCGGACTAGCGGGGGGCGAACAGATACGCAGTATTTT,CASSRTSGGRTDTQYF
few,TRBJ2-1,TRBV10-3,.,TGTGCCATCAGTGCCGAGGGGGTTGGTGAGCAGTTCTTC,CAISAEGVGEQFF
.,TRBJ2-7,TRBV4-1,.,TGCGCCAGCAGCCAAGGAGACGGACGGTACGAGCAGTACTTC,CASSQGDGRYEQYF
few,TRBJ1-2,TRBV3-1,.,TGTGCCAGCAGCCAAGATGGGACAAGGCATGGCTACACCTTC,CASSQDGTRHGYTF
.,TRBJ1-2,TRBV13,TRBD1,TGTGCCAGCAGCTTAGGCGTGGACAGGCTCTATGGCTACACCTTC,CASSLGVDRLYGYTF
few,TRBJ2-7,TRBV4-3,TRBD1,TGCGCCAGCAGCCAAGATCAGGGGACAGGGCTCTACGAGCAGTACTTC,CASSQDQGTGLYEQYF
few,TRBJ2-5,TRBV12-3/TRBV12-4,TRBD1,TGTGCCAGCGGTCGACAGGGAGAGACCCAGTACTTC,CASGRQGETQYF
.,TRBJ1-2,TRBV20-1,.,TGCAGGGCAGGGGAGTCTAGCTATGGCTACACCTTC,CRAGESSYGYTF
.,TRBJ2-5,TRBV4-1,.,TGCGCCAGCAGCCACACTTTGGGAGAGACCCAGTACTTC,CASSHTLGETQYF
many,TRBJ2-3,TRBV12-3/TRBV12-4,.,TGTGCCAGCAGCTTGGCTGGATCAACAGATACGCAGTATTTT,CASSLAGSTDTQYF
few,TRBJ2-7,TRBV11-2,.,TGTGCCAGCAGCTTAGATTGGCAGGTTATCTACGAGCAGTACTTC,CASSLDWQVIYEQYF
once,TRBJ1-2,TRBV28,TRBD1,TGTGCCAGCAGAAGACAGGGAGGATATCTTGGCTACACCTTC,CASRRQGGYLGYTF
few,TRBJ2-1,TRBV25-1,.,TGTGCCAGCAGTGAATTAGTTGAGCAGTTCTTC,CASSELVEQFF
.,TRBJ2-7,TRBV28,.,TGTGCCAGCAGTTTATATTCTGGGTCCGACGAGCAGTACTTC,CASSLYSGSDEQYF
few,TRBJ2-5,TRBV20-1,.,TGCAGTGCTAGGGAACTAGCAGGGCTGGGAGAGACCCAGTACTTC,CSARELAGLGETQYF
.,TRBJ2-5,TRBV7-2,.,TGTGCCAGCAGCTTAGACAGCCACCAGTACTTC,CASSLDSHQYF
few,TRBJ2-3,TRBV4-1,.,TGCGCCAGCAGCCAAGGTGGCACGCTCACAGATACGCAGTATTTT,CASSQGGTLTDTQYF
.,TRBJ2-3,TRBV27,.,TGTGCCAGCAGCGCCGGACTAACTAGCACAGATACGCAGTATTTT,CASSAGLTSTDTQYF
.,TRBJ2-7,TRBV3-1,TRBD2,TGTGCCAGCAGCCAAAAACTAGCGGGCGGCTCCTACGAGCAGTACTTC,CASSQKLAGGSYEQYF
few,TRBJ2-7,TRBV20-1,TRBD1,TGCAGTCAAACCGGGACAGGGGTCTACAAGCAGTACTTC,CSQTGTGVYKQYF
.,TRBJ2-2,TRBV20-1,TRBD2,TGCAGTGCTAGAGATCTGGGGACTAGACCCGGGGAGCTGTTTTTT,CSARDLGTRPGELFF
.,TRBJ2-3,TRBV28,.,TGTGCCAGCAGTTTCGGGCAGTCAAGCACAGATACGCAGTATTTT,CASSFGQSSTDTQYF
once,TRBJ1-4,TRBV6-5,.,TGTGCCAGCAGTTATACCCACGGGATTGAGGAAAAACTGTTTTTT,CASSYTHGIEEKLFF
few,TRBJ2-2,TRBV18,.,TGTGCCAGCTCACCACGATTGGTGGGGACCGGGGAGCTGTTTTTT,CASSPRLVGTGELFF
few,TRBJ1-1,TRBV2,.,TGTGCCAGCAGTGTCGGGGGACTCGGGGAAGCTTTCTTT,CASSVGGLGEAFF
few,TRBJ2-7,TRBV14,TRBD2,TGTGCCAGCAGCCACGGGACTAGCGGGATCTACGAGCAGTACTTC,CASSHGTSGIYEQYF
few,TRBJ2-7,TRBV5-6,TRBD2,TGTGCCAGCAGCTGGGGACTAGACGGTCTCTACGAGCAGTACTTC,CASSWGLDGLYEQYF
few,TRBJ1-5,TRBV7-2,.,TGTGCCAGCAGCTTATGGGCTAATCAGCCCCAGCATTTT,CASSLWANQPQHF